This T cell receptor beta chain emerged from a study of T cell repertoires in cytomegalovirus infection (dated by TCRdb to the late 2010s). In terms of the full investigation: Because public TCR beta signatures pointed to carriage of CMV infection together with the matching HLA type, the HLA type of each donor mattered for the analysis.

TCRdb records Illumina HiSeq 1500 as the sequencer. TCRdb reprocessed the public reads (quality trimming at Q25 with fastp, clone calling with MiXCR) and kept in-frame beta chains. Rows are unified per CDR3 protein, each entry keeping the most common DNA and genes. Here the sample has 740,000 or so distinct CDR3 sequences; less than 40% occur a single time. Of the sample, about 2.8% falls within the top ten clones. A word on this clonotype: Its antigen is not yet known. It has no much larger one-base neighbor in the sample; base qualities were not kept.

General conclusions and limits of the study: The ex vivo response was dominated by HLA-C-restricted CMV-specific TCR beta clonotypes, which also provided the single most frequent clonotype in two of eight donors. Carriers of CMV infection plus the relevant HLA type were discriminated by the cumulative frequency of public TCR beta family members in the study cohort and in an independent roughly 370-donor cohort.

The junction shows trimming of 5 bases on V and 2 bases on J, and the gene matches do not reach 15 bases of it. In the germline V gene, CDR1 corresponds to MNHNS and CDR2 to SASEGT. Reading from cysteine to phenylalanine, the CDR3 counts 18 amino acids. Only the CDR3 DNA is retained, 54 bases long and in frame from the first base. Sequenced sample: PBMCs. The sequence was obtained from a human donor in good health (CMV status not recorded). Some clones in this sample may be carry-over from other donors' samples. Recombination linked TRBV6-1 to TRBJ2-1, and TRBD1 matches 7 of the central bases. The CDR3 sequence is CASSYHRETGQTYNEQFF. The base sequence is TGTGCCAGCAGTTACCATAGGGAGACAGGGCAAACCTACAATGAGCAGTTCTTC.